Listed here are 17 T cell receptor beta chains from one sample, sequenced in a study of T cell responses to AZD1222 COVID-19 vaccine. The data were produced by immunoSEQ multiplex PCR, yet TCRdb's version contains in-frame clones alone and is incomplete. This sample has 85,000 to 90,000 clones, with 90% to 95% found just once. Material: peripheral blood, obtained on day 0 of MenACWY control vaccination. The receptors derive from an adult in good health.

In the case of this clone: A junction end diverges from the germline sequence, so it may reflect a read error. The chain employs TRBV24-1 and TRBJ1-3; TRBD1 matches 7 bases. Germline values: CDR1 KGHDR, CDR2 SFDVKD. The CDR3 totals 17 residues. DNA of the CDR3: TGTGCCACCAGTGATTCGCGAGGGGACAGCTCCGAATTCATTCAGGATTTT. This codes for CATSDSRGDSSEFIQDF.

The V gene is TRBV27, the J gene TRBJ1-2, with 10 positions matching TRBD1. There are 16 residues in the CDR3. Germline V CDR1 and CDR2: MNHEY, SMNVEV (reference sequence). The junction had 6 bases not matched to a gene; V was cut back by 0 bases and J by 5 bases. This CDR3 reads CASSLSGDRGEYGYTF. The CDR3, as DNA: TGTGCCAGCAGTTTATCCGGGGACAGGGGCGAGTATGGCTACACCTTC.

This rearrangement joins TRBV18 to TRBJ2-1, with 8 bases fitting TRBD2. There are 16 residues in the CDR3. V trimming: 0 bases; J trimming: 5 bases; junction bases outside the gene matches: 6. In germline, CDR1 is KGHSH, CDR2 LQKENI. The CDR3 region has the DNA TGTGCCAGCTCACCACCCGGGGTAGCGGGGCACAATGAGCAGTTCTTC. Amino acids: CASSPPGVAGHNEQFF.

The V and J genes are TRBV28 and TRBJ1-1, with D possibly matching TRBD1 (5 bases). Germline V gene data show CDR1 as MDHEN and CDR2 as SYDVKM. The CDR3 contains 15 residues. Trimming pared 6 bases from V and 10 bases from J, leaving 24 bases between. CDR3 region: CASSLSEGPSRGAFF. The CDR3 coding sequence is TGTGCCAGCAGCCTCTCTGAGGGGCCCTCACGAGGAGCTTTCTTT.

The gene calls are TRBV7-9 and TRBJ2-6, with D perhaps TRBD2 (6 bases). The CDR3 runs to 15 residues. The germline V gene encodes CDR1 SEHNR and CDR2 FQNEAQ (reference sequence). The ends were cut back, 2 bases at V and 3 bases at J, with 8 bases in the middle. The DNA of the CDR3 is TGTGCCAGCAGCTTAAAGGAGGGTGGGGCCAACGTCCTGACTTTC. Protein: CASSLKEGGANVLTF.

The V call is TRBV5-1, the J call TRBJ2-7; possible D gene TRBD2, 6 bases. Germline loops: CDR1 SGHRS, CDR2 YFSETQ. CDR3 length: 14 residues. Trimming took 0 bases from V and 4 from J, leaving 11 bases between them. CDR3: CASSLAGEAYEQYF. The CDR3 coding sequence is TGCGCCAGCAGCTTGGCGGGGGAGGCGTACGAGCAGTACTTC.

The CDR3 DNA is TGTGCCAGCAGCTTTGGGCCTAGGGGAACTGAAGCTTTCTTT. Translation gives CASSFGPRGTEAFF. V gene TRBV7-9 combines with J gene TRBJ1-1; tentatively, D is TRBD1 (5 bases). Looked up from germline, CDR1 is SEHNR and CDR2 is FQNEAQ (reference sequence). Trimming pared 3 bases from V and 5 bases from J, leaving 13 bases between. The CDR3 has 14 residues.

The chain links TRBV2 to TRBJ1-5; D is ambiguous. Per germline, CDR1 SNHLY and CDR2 FYNNEI. The ends were cut back, 1 base at V and 2 bases at J, with 6 bases in the middle. The CDR3 contains 14 residues. The chain's CDR3 is CASSEEGGNQPQHF. The CDR3, as DNA: TGTGCCAGCAGTGAAGAGGGTGGCAATCAGCCCCAGCATTTT.

The V gene is TRBV7-2, the J gene TRBJ2-7; 7 nucleotides match TRBD1. This CDR3 region has 12 residues. Trimming took 3 bases from V and 9 from J; bases not matched to a gene: 5. Germline CDR1 and CDR2: SGHTA and FQGNSA. The DNA of the CDR3 is TGTGCCAGCAGCTTGAGGGGACAGAGGCAGTACTTC. Translating gives CASSLRGQRQYF.

Comments on this clone: One junction end disagrees with the germline gene, perhaps due to a read error. CDR3 sequence reads: CASSSNNEQFF. The CDR3 DNA reads as TGTGCCAGCAGCTCCAACAATGAGCAGTTCTTC. The chain joins TRBV28 to TRBJ2-1, with unresolved D. CDR1 is MDHEN and CDR2 is SYDVKM in the germline V gene. The CDR3 extends over 11 amino acids.

The genes are TRBV14 and TRBJ2-2, with 7 bases aligning to TRBD1. Germline V gene sequence: CDR1 SGHDN, CDR2 FVKESK. The CDR3 is 16 amino acids. V lost 5 bases and J lost 2; bases outside the gene matches: 8. The DNA for the CDR3 is TGTGCCAGCAGCGACAGGGTTGGCTTTAACACCGGGGAGCTGTTTTTT. Encoded protein: CASSDRVGFNTGELFF.

The V gene is TRBV28, the J gene TRBJ2-5; D call uncertain. Deletions cut 1 base from V and 4 bases from J, with 1 base between. The CDR3 has 11 amino acids. CDR1 is MDHEN and CDR2 is SYDVKM in the germline V gene. CDR3: CASSLLETQYF. In DNA, the CDR3 is TGTGCCAGCAGTTTATTAGAGACCCAGTACTTC.

This clone is a singleton in its sample. The chain has TRBV18 and TRBJ1-5; D ambiguous. This CDR3 is built from 13 residues. The V end was cut by 3 bases, the J end by 5 bases, with 8 bases between. Looked up from germline, CDR1 is KGHSH and CDR2 is LQKENI. The CDR3 DNA is TGTGCCAGCTCACCTCCCGGGGATCAGCCCCAGCATTTT. As protein: CASSPPGDQPQHF.

This chain links TRBV5-6 with TRBJ1-6; D uncertain. Looked up from germline, CDR1 is SGHDT and CDR2 is YYEEEE. The CDR3 is made up of 15 amino acids. Trimming left V 4 bases short and J 0 bases short, with 8 bases between. The CDR3, as DNA: TGTGCCAGCAGCCCCGGCCTCTCCTATAATTCACCCCTCCACTTT. Amino acid sequence: CASSPGLSYNSPLHF.

The chain joins TRBV18 to TRBJ2-5; 9 bases map to TRBD2. Germline values: CDR1 KGHSH, CDR2 LQKENI. The CDR3 contains 15 residues. The junction had 3 bases not matched to a gene; V was cut back by 3 bases and J by 1 base. As DNA, the CDR3 is TGTGCCAGCTCACCGACTAGCGGCACCCAAGAGACCCAGTACTTC. Its translation: CASSPTSGTQETQYF.

The chain has TRBV5-4 and TRBJ2-2; maybe TRBD1 (6 bases). Germline loops: CDR1 SGHNT, CDR2 YYREEE (reference sequence). This CDR3 region has 15 residues. The V gene lost 1 base and the J gene lost 6 bases, with 13 bases spanning the gap. The CDR3 coding sequence is TGTGCCAGCAGCTTGAGCGGCAGGGGTGCCGGGGAGCTGTTTTTT. The encoded protein is CASSLSGRGAGELFF.

The V call is TRBV29-1, the J call TRBJ1-2, with D possibly being TRBD1 (5 bases). In germline, CDR1 is SQVTM, CDR2 ANQGSEA. V was clipped by 2 bases and J by 3 bases, with 10 bases between them. The CDR3 is 13 amino acids. The CDR3 sequence: CSVERGVDYGYTF. The CDR3 DNA reads TGCAGCGTTGAAAGGGGTGTAGACTATGGCTACACCTTC. Full variable domain (rest looked up from reference TRBV29-1 and TRBJ1-2): SAVISQKPSRDICQRGTSLTIQCQVDSQVTMMFWYRQQPGQSLTLIATANQGSEATYESGFVIDKFPISRPNLTFSTLTVSNMSPEDSSIYLCSVERGVDYGYTFGSGTRLTVV.